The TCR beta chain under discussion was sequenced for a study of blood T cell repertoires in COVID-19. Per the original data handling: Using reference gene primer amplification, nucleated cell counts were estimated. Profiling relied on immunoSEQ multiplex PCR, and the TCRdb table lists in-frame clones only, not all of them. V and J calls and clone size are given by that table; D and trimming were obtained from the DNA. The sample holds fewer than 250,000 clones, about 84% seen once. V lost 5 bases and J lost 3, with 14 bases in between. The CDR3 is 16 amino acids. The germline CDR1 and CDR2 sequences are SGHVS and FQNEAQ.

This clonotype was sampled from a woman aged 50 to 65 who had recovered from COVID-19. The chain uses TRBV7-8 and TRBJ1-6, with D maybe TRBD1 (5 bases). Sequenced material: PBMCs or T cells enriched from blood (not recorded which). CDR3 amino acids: CASSPSNGGYNSPLHF. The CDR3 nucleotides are TGTGCCAGCAGCCCAAGTAACGGGGGCTATAATTCACCCCTCCACTTT.